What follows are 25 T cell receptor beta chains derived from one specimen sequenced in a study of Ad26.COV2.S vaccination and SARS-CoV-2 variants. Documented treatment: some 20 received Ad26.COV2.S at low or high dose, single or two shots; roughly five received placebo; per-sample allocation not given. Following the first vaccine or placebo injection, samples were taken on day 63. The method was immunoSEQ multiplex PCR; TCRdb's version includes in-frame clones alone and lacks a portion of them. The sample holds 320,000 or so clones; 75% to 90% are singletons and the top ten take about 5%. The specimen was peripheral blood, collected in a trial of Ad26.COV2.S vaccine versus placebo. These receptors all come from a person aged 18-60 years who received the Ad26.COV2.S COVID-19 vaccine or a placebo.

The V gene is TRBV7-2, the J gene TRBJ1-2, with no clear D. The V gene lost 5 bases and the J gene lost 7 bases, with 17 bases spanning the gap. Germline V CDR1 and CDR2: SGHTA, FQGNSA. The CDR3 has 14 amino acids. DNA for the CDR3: TGTGCCAGCAGCCCACAGACCCTCGGCATTGGCTACACCTTC. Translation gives CASSPQTLGIGYTF. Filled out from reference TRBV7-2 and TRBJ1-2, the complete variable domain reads GAGVSQSPSNKVTEKGKDVELRCDPISGHTALYWYRQSLGQGLEFLIYFQGNSAPDKSGLPSDRFSAERTGGSVSTLTIQRTQQEDSAVYLCASSPQTLGIGYTFGSGTRLTVV.

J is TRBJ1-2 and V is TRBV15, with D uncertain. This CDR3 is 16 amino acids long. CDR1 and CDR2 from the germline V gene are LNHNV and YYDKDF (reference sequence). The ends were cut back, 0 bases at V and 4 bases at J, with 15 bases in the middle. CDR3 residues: CATSREAPRGFYGYTF. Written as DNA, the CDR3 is TGTGCCACCAGCAGAGAGGCGCCCAGAGGCTTCTATGGCTACACCTTC.

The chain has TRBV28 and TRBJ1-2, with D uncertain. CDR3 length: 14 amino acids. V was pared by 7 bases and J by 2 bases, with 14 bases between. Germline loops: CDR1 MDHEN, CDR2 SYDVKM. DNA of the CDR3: TGTGCCAGCACCTCGGGAGGGAAAAACTATGGCTACACCTTC. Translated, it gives CASTSGGKNYGYTF.

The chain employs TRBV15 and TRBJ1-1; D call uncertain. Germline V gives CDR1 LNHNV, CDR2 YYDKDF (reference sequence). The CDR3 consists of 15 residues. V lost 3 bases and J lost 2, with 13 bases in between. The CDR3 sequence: CATSRDRSDNTEAFF. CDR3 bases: TGTGCCACCAGCAGGGACCGTAGTGATAACACTGAAGCTTTCTTT. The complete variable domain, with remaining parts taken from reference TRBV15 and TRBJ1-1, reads DAMVIQNPRYQVTQFGKPVTLSCSQTLNHNVMYWYQQKSSQAPKLLFHYYDKDFNNEADTPDNFQSRRPNTSFCFLDIRSPGLGDTAMYLCATSRDRSDNTEAFFGQGTRLTVV.

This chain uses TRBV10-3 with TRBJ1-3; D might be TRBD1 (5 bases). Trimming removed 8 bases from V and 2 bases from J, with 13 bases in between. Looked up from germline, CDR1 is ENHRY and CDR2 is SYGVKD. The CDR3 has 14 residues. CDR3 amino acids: CAIPSQGAGNTIYF. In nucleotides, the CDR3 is TGTGCCATCCCCTCCCAGGGCGCTGGAAACACCATATATTTT.

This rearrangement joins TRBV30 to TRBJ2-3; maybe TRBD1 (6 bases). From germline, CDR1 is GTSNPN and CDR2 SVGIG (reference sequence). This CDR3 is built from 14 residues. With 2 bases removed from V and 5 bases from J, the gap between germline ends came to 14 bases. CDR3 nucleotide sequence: TGTGCCTGGAGTCCAGGGGTTGGTGGAGATACGCAGTATTTT. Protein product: CAWSPGVGGDTQYF.

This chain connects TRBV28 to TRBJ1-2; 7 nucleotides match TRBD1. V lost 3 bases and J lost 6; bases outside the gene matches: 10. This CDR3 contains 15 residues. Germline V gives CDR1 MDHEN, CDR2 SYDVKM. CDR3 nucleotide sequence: TGTGCCAGCAGTTTTCTGGACAGGACGGGGGATGGCTACACCTTC. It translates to CASSFLDRTGDGYTF.

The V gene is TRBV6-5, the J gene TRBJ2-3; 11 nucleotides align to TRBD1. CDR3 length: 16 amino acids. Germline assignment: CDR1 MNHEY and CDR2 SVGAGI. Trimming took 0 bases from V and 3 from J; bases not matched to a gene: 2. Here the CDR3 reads CASSYSGTGGTDTQYF. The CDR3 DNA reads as TGTGCCAGCAGTTACTCGGGGACAGGGGGTACAGATACGCAGTATTTT.

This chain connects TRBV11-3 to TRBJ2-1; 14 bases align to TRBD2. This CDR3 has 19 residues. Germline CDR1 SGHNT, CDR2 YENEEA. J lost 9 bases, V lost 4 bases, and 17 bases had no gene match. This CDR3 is CASSSVGLAGVLHIGEQFF. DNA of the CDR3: TGTGCCAGCAGCTCAGTGGGACTAGCGGGAGTTCTCCACATTGGTGAGCAGTTCTTC.

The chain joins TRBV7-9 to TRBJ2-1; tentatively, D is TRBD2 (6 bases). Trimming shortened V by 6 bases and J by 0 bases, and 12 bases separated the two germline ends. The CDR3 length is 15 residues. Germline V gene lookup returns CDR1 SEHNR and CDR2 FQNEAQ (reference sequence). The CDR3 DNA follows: TGTGCCAGCAGTCAAGACGGGAGCTCCTACAATGAGCAGTTCTTC. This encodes CASSQDGSSYNEQFF.

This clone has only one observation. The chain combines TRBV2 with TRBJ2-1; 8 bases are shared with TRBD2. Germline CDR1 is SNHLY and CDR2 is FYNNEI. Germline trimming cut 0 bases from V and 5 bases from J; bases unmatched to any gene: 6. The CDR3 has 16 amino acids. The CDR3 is CASSEATGGRDNEQFF. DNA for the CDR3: TGTGCCAGCAGTGAAGCGACGGGAGGGAGGGACAATGAGCAGTTCTTC.

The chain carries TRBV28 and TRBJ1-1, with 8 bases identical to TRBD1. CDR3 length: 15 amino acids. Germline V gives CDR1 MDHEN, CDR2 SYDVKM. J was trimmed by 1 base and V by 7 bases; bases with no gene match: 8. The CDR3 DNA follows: TGTGCCAGCAATTGGGACGGGACAGGGAACACTGAAGCTTTCTTT. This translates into CASNWDGTGNTEAFF.

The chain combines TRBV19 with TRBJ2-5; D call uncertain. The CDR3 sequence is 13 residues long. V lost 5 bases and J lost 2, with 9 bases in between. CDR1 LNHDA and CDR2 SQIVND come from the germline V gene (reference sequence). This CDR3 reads CASSFYEQETQYF. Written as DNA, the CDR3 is TGTGCCAGTAGTTTCTATGAACAAGAGACCCAGTACTTC.

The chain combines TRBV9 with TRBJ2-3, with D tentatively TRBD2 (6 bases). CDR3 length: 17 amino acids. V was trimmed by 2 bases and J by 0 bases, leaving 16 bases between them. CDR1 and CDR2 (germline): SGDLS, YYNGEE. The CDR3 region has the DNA TGTGCCAGCAGCGTTGGGAGTCGAGGGACTAGCACAGATACGCAGTATTTT. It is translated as CASSVGSRGTSTDTQYF.

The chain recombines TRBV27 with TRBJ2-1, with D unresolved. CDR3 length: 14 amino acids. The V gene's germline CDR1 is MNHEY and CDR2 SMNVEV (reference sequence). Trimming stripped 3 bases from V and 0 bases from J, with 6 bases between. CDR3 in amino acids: CASSFGSSYNEQFF. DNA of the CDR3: TGTGCCAGCAGTTTCGGGTCCTCCTACAATGAGCAGTTCTTC.

The CDR3 region is CASSGPAGDLTDTQYF. CDR3 sequence (DNA): TGTGCCAGCAGCGGTCCTGCGGGAGATCTAACAGATACGCAGTATTTT. V gene TRBV5-4 combines with J gene TRBJ2-3, with 7 bases aligning to TRBD2. V dropped 4 bases and J dropped 3; count of bases not matched to a gene: 11. Germline V lookup: CDR1 SGHNT, CDR2 YYREEE (reference sequence). The CDR3 has 16 residues.

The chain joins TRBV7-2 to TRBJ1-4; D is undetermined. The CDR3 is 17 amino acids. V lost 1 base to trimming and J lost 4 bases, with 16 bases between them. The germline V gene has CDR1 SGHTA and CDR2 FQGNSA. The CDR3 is CASSLGPQTVGNEKLFF. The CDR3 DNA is TGTGCCAGCAGCTTAGGCCCCCAGACGGTCGGTAATGAAAAACTGTTTTTT.

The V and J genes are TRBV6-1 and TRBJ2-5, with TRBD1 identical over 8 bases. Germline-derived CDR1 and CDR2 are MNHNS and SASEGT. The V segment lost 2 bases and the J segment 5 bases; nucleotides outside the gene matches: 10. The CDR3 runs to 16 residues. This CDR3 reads CASSETPGQGGETQYF. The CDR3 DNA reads TGTGCCAGCAGTGAAACGCCCGGACAGGGCGGGGAGACCCAGTACTTC.

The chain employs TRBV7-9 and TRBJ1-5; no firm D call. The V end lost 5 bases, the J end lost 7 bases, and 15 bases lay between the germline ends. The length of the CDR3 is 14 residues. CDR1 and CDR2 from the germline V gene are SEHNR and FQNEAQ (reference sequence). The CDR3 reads CASSPTEGGQPQHF. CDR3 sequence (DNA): TGTGCCAGCAGCCCCACAGAAGGTGGGCAGCCCCAGCATTTT.

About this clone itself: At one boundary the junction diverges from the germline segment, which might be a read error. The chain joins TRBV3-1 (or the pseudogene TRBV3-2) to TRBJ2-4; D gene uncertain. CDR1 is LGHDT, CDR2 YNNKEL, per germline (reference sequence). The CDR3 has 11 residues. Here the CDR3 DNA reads TGTGCCAGCAGCCAAGGACATCGGAGAGACTTC. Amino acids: CASSQGHRRDF.

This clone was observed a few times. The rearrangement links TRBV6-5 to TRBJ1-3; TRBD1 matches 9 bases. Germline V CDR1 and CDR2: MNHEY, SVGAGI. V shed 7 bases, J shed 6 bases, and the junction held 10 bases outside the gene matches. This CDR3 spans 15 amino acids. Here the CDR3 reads CASKTGTGLSNTIYF. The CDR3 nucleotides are TGTGCCAGCAAGACGGGGACAGGGCTTTCAAACACCATATATTTT.

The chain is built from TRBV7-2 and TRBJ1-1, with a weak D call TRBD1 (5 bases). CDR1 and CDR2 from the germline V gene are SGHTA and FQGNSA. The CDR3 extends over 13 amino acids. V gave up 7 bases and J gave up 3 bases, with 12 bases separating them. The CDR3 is CASTTRVDTEAFF. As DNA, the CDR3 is TGTGCCAGCACCACCAGGGTGGACACTGAAGCTTTCTTT.

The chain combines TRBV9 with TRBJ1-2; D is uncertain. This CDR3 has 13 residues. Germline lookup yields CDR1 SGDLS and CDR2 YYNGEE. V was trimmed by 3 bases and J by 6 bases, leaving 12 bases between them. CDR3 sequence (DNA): TGTGCCAGCAGCGCCCTATCCAGGAATGGCTACACCTTC. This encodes CASSALSRNGYTF. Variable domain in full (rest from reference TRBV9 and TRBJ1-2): DSGVTQTPKHLITATGQRVTLRCSPRSGDLSVYWYQQSLDQGLQFLIQYYNGEERAKGNILERFSAQQFPDLHSELNLSSLELGDSALYFCASSALSRNGYTFGSGTRLTVV.

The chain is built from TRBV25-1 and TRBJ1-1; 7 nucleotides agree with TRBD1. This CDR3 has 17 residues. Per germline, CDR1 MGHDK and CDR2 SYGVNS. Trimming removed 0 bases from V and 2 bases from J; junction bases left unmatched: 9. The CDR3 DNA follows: TGTGCCAGCAGTGAATATCAAGGGGGCGGTACCAACACTGAAGCTTTCTTT. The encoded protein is CASSEYQGGGTNTEAFF.

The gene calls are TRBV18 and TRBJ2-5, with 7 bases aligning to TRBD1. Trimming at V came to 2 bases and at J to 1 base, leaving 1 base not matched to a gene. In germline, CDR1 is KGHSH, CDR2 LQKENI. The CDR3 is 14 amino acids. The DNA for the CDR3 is TGTGCCAGCTCACCAAACAGGGGCCAAGAGACCCAGTACTTC. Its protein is CASSPNRGQETQYF.